This T cell receptor beta chain was retrieved from a study of CD8 T cells in Susac syndrome. With random hexamers, reverse transcription was performed on about 0.45 to 1 ug of RNA. Amplification of TCR beta CDR3 spanned 54 Vbeta and 13 Jbeta via immunoSEQ multiplex PCR. TCRdb itself ran the immunoSEQ multiplex PCR reads through MiXCR, one entry per CDR3 protein. The sample includes around 200,000 distinct CDR3 sequences, 95% of them seen just once. The authors carried out high-throughput sequencing of TCR beta. They applied it to CD8+ and CD4+ T cells obtained from blood. The patients who served as multiple sclerosis controls were treatment-naive and had stable or active relapsing-remitting disease that fulfilled the revised McDonald criteria. Both CD4+ and CD8+ T cells were negatively isolated, and TEMRA cells underwent FACS enrichment. The length of the CDR3 is 13 residues. Trimming stripped 4 bases from V and 2 bases from J, with 7 bases between. CDR1 SGHAT and CDR2 FQNNGV come from the germline V gene.

The sequence came from a human donor with multiple sclerosis. The gene calls are TRBV11-2 and TRBJ2-3; D is perhaps TRBD1 or TRBD2 (5 bases each). Sequencing used CD4+ T cells from PBMCs. DNA of the CDR3: TGTGCCAGCAGCTGGGACGTCACAGATACGCAGTATTTT. Its protein is CASSWDVTDTQYF. Complete variable domain (other parts from reference TRBV11-2 and TRBJ2-3): EAGVAQSPRYKIIEKRQSVAFWCNPISGHATLYWYQQILGQGPKLLIQFQNNGVVDDSQLPKDRFSAERLKGVDSTLKIQPAKLEDSAVYLCASSWDVTDTQYFGPGTRLTVL.